This T cell receptor beta chain came from a study of identical twins. J was trimmed by 9 bases and V by 4 bases; bases with no gene match: 9. The CDR3 has 14 amino acids. Germline V CDR1 and CDR2: DFQATT, SNEGSKA (reference sequence). MiXCR, run by TCRdb on the 5' RACE reads, gives a single entry per CDR3 protein. The repertoire consists of about 520,000 distinct CDR3 sequences, with approximately 22% occurring once and the leading ten covering 0.75% to 0.95%. The same sample was also studied in work on T cells expressing NK-cell markers.

The sequence derives from a woman under 30 in good health. The rearrangement links TRBV20-1 to TRBJ2-1; TRBD2 matches 10 bases. Source material: CD4+ T cells sorted from blood. Written as DNA, the CDR3 is TGCAGTGCTACCGGACTAGCGGTCCCTGGTGAGCAGTTCTTC. Translating gives CSATGLAVPGEQFF.